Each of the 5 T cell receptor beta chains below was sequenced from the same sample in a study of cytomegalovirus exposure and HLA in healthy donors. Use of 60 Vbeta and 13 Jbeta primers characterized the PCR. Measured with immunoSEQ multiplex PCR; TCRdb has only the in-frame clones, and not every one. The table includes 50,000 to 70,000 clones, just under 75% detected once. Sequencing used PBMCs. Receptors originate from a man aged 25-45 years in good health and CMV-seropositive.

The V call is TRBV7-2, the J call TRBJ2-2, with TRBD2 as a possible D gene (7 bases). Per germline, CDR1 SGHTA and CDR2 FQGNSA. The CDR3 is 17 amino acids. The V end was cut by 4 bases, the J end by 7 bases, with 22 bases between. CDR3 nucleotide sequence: TGTGCCAGCAGCTCCCCTTTGGGGGGGGGCTATTACGGGGAGCTGTTTTTT. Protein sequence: CASSSPLGGGYYGELFF. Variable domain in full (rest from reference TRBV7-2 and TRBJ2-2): GAGVSQSPSNKVTEKGKDVELRCDPISGHTALYWYRQSLGQGLEFLIYFQGNSAPDKSGLPSDRFSAERTGGSVSTLTIQRTQQEDSAVYLCASSSPLGGGYYGELFFGEGSRLTVL.

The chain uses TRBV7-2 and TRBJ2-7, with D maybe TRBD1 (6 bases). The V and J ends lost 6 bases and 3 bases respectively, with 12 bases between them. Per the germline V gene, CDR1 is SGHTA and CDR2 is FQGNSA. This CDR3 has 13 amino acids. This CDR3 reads CASRSQGIYEQYF. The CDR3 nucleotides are TGTGCCAGCAGATCACAGGGAATCTACGAGCAGTACTTC.

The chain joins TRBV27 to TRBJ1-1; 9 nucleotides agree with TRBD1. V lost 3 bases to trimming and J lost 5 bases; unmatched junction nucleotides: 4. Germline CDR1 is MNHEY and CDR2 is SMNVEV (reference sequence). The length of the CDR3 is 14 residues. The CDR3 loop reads CASSFGTGRTEAFF. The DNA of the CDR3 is TGTGCCAGCAGTTTTGGGACAGGGCGTACTGAAGCTTTCTTT.

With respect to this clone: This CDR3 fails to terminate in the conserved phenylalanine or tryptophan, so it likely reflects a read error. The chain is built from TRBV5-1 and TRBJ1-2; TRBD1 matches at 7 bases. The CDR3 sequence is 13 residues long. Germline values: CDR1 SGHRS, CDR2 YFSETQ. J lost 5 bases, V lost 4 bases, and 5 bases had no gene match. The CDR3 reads CASSPGTAYGYTV. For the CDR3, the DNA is TGCGCCAGCAGCCCTGGGACAGCTTATGGCTACACCGTC.

For the CDR3, the DNA is TGTGCCAGCACCCGCTTGGGGAGCGGAGGCTACACCTTC. Protein: CASTRLGSGGYTF. V is TRBV2 and J is TRBJ1-2; no clear D. The CDR3 runs to 13 residues. Germline V gene data show CDR1 as SNHLY and CDR2 as FYNNEI. V lost 7 bases and J lost 8, with 17 bases in between.